This paragraph reports one TCR beta chain. No antigen is known for it. This entry comes from a study of CD8 T cells in Susac syndrome. Study conclusions and caveats: TCR sequencing and HLA analysis covered a relatively small number of individuals.

The CDR3 extends over 14 amino acids. Germline-derived CDR1 and CDR2 are SGHTA and FQGNSA. The V end was cut by 2 bases, the J end by 6 bases, with 13 bases between. Peripheral blood CD8+ and CD4+ T cells were profiled by TCR beta sequencing. TEMRA cells were FACS-enriched, while CD8+ and CD4+ T cells were negatively isolated. An input of roughly 0.45 to 1 ug of RNA was subjected to reverse transcription using random hexamers. A multiplex approach, immunoSEQ multiplex PCR, amplified TCR beta CDR3 across 54 Vbeta and 13 Jbeta. TCRdb reprocessed the immunoSEQ multiplex PCR reads with MiXCR, giving one entry per CDR3 protein. The table lists over 95,000 distinct CDR3 sequences, 85% to 95% of them singletons.

The sequencing input was CD4+ T cells from PBMCs. The chain employs TRBV7-2 and TRBJ1-1; D is unresolved. The receptor was derived from a human donor in good health. The CDR3 nucleotides read TGTGCCAGCAGCTTAATAGACCTTCGAGCTGAAGCTTTCTTT. This gives the protein CASSLIDLRAEAFF.